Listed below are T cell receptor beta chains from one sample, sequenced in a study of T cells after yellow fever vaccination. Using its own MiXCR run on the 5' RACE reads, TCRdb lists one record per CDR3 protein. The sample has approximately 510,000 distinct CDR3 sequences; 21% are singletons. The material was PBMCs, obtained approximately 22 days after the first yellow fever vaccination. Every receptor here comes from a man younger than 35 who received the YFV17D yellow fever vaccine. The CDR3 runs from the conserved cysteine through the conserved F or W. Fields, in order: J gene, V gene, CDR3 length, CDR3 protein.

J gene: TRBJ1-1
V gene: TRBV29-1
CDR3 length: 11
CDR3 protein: CSGQALAEAFF

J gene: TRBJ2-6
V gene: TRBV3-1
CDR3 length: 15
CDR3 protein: CASSRFSTGANVLTF

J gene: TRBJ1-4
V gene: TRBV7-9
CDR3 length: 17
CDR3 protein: CASSLPRDIATNEKLFF

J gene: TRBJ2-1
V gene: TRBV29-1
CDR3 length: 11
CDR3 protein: CSVRQTNEQFF

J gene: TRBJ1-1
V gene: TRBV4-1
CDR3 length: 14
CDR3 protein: CASSHRDTGGEAFF

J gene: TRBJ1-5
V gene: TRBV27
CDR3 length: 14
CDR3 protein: CASRSGLGTQPQHF

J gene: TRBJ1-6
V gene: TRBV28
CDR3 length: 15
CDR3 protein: CASSPADRRNSPLHF

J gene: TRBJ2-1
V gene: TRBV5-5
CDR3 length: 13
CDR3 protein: CASSTGTFNEQFF

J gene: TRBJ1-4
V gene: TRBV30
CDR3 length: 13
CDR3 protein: CAWSIGLNEKLFF

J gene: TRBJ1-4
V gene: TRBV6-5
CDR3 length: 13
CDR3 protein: CASSYVGREKLFF

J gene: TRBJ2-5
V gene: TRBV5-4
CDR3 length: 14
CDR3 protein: CASSLQGSRETQYF

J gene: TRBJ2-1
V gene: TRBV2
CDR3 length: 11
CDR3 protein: CASAWGYEQFF

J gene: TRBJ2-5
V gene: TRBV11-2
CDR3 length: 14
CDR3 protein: CASSVRLVTETQYF

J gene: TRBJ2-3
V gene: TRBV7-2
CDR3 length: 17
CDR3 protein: CASSGPRGSGVTDTQYF

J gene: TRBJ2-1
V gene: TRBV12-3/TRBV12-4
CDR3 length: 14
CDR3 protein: CASSPGTSLGEQFF

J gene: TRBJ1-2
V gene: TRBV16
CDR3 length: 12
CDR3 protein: CASSQWDYGYTF

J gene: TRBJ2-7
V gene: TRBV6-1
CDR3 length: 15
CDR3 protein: CASQVPRGTYYEQYF

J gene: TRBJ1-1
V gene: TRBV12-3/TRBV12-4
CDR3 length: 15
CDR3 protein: CASSLVTRPNTEAFF

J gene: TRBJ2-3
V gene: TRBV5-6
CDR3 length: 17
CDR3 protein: CASSQPIGGGSTDTQYF

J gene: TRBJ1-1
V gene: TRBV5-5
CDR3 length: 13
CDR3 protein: CASSRSPDAEAFF

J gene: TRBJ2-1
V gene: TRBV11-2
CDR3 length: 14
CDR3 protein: CASSFRDSYNEQFF

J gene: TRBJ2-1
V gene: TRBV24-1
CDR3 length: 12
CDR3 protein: CATSDYNNEQFF

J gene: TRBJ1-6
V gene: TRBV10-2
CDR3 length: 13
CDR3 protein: CASSENHNSPLHF

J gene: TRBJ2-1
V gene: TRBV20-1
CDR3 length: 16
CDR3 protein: CSARNIQRGPRNEQFF

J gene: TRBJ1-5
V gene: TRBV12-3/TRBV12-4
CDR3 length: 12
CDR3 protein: CASHRNNQPQHF

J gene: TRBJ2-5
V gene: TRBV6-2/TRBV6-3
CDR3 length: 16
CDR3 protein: CASSYSWTADEETQYF

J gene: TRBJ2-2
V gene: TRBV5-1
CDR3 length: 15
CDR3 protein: CASSLSPRATGELFF

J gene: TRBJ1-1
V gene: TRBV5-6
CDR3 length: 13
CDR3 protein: CASSRWGFEGAFF

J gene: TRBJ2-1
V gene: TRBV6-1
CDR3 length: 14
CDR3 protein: CASRRSGVYNEQFF

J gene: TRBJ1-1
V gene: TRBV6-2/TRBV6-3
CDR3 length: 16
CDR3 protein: CASSYSRRLLNTEAFF

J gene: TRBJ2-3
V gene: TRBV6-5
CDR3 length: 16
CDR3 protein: CASSYLGGGGGDTQYF

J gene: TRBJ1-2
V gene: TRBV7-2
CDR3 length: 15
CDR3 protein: CASSPPGGTIYGYTF

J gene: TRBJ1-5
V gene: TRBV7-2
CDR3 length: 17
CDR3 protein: CASSYLGGWDSNQPQHF

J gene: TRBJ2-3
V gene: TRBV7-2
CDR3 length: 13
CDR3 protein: CASSSAKADTQYF

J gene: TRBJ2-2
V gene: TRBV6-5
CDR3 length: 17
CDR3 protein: CASSYGLAGGNTGELFF

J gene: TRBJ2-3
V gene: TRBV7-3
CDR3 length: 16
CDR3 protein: CASSLRLAGKGDTQYF

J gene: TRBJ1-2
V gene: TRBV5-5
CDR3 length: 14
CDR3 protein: CASSLEQTYGGYTF

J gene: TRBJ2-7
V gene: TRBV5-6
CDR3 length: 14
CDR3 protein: CASSPGLVCYEQYF

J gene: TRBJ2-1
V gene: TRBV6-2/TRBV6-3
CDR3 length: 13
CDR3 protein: CASSFALSGTQFF

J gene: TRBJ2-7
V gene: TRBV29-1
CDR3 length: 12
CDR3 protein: CSGRGRSYEQYF

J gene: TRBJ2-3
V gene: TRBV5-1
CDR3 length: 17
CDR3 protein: CASSLEGAGAMADTQYF

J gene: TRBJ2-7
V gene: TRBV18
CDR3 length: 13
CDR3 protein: CASSPGSRREQYF

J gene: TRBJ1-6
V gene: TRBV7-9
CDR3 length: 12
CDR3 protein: CASSRGDSPLHF

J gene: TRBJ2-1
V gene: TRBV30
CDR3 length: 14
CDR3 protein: CAWSTGTGSNEQFF

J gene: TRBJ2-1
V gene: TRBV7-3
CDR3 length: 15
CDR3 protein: CASSWGQGSGNEQFF

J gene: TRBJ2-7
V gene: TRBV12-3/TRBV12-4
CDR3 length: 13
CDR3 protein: CASSLGQGSGQYF

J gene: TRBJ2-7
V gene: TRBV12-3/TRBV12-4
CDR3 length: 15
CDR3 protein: CASSSFGDRAYEQYF

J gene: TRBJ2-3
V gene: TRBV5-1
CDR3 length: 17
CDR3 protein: CASSSSLLVISTDTQYF

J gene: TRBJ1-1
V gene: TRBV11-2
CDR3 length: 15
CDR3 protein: CASSLGNKGDTEAFF

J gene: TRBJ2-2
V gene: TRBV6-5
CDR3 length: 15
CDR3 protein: CASSYGQGGTGELFF

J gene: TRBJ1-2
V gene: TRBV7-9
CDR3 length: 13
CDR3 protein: CASHSRDVYGYTF

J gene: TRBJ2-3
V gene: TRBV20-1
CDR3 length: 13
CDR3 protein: CSAVPGITDTQYF

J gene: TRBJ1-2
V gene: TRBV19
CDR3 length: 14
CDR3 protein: CASSGQVPRYGYTF

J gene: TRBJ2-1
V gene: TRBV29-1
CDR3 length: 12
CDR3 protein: CGGGETYNEQFF

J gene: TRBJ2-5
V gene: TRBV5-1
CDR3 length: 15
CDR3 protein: CASSFSASGAETQYF